This TCR beta chain was sequenced in a study of low-dose radiotherapy and immunotherapy resistance in tumors. TRAV- and TRBV-specific primers, spanning alpha and beta chains, primed first-strand cDNA. Amplification of TCRs used a constant-region primer and V-primer adapter for roughly 20 PCR cycles. In vitro transcription served to amplify the isolated mRNA. TCRdb ran MiXCR on the reads and lists one entry per CDR3 protein. The sample consists of about 64,000 distinct CDR3 sequences, about 30% of them appearing once. Described time point: before trial treatment. This clonotype was observed at least ten times. Germline-derived CDR1 and CDR2 are MNHEY and SVGEGT. This CDR3 has 16 residues. Trimming took 1 base from V and 8 from J; bases not matched to a gene: 9.

The sequences come from PBMCs, collected before treatment. This clonotype was sampled from a male donor with rectosigmoid adenocarcinoma. The rearrangement links TRBV6-2 or TRBV6-3 to TRBJ2-4; 9 bases map to TRBD2. The CDR3 coding sequence is TGTGCCAGCAGTTACTACGTGGGACTAGCAATACACATTCAGTACTTC. Encoded protein: CASSYYVGLAIHIQYF.